This passage covers 12 T cell receptor beta chains from one sample sequenced in a study of CD8 T cells in ankylosing spondylitis. TCRdb reanalysed the 5' RACE reads using MiXCR and keeps one entry per CDR3 protein. The table has 150,000 to 200,000 distinct CDR3 sequences, 11% seen once. Sequenced material: blood, either unsorted or a sorted T cell fraction (not recorded which). These receptors originate from a male donor with ankylosing spondylitis or in good health (not recorded which).

This clonotype has at least ten counts. The V call is TRBV27, the J call TRBJ1-4, with D hard to call. Germline V CDR1 and CDR2: MNHEY, SMNVEV (reference sequence). This CDR3 is built from 14 residues. Trimming took 6 bases from V and 13 from J, leaving 21 bases between them. The CDR3 here is CASSLKPSTARLFF. As DNA, the CDR3 is TGTGCCAGCAGCTTAAAACCCTCGACGGCCCGACTGTTTTTT.

In this sample, this clonotype turned up many times. A junction end diverges from the germline sequence, so it may reflect a read error. The rearrangement joins TRBV20-1 to TRBJ2-1, with a weak D call TRBD1 (5 bases). Germline V lookup: CDR1 DFQATT, CDR2 SNEGSKA (reference sequence). This CDR3 is built from 15 residues. This CDR3 is CSAGDSRRLYNEQFF. Here the CDR3 DNA reads TGCAGTGCTGGAGACAGCAGAAGGCTATACAATGAGCAGTTCTTC.

This clonotype was detected many times. This chain uses TRBV5-6 with TRBJ1-5; D ambiguous. This CDR3 contains 17 residues. Trimming cost V 1 base and J 0 bases, with 14 bases left between them. Per germline, CDR1 SGHDT and CDR2 YYEEEE. CDR3 nucleotide sequence: TGTGCCAGCAGCTTGACCACTGGGTTGTATAGCAATCAGCCCCAGCATTTT. Its protein is CASSLTTGLYSNQPQHF.

In its sample, this clonotype was seen many times. This chain uses TRBV28 with TRBJ2-7; 7 nucleotides agree with TRBD1. From germline, CDR1 is MDHEN and CDR2 SYDVKM. CDR3 length equals 15 residues. V lost 7 bases to trimming and J lost 1 base; unmatched junction nucleotides: 10. The CDR3 loop is CASTLSRDSSYEQYF. DNA of the CDR3: TGTGCCAGCACCCTATCCCGGGACAGTTCCTACGAGCAGTACTTC.

The chain employs TRBV20-1 and TRBJ1-2; 8 bases align to TRBD1. Per the germline V gene, CDR1 is DFQATT and CDR2 is SNEGSKA (reference sequence). This CDR3 is 15 amino acids long. With V trimmed by 3 bases and J by 0 bases, 6 bases remained unmatched. The DNA of the CDR3 is TGCAGTGCTAGGGGCGGGGACAGGACTAACTATGGCTACACCTTC. This sequence encodes CSARGGDRTNYGYTF.

This clonotype was observed a handful of times. The CDR3 here is CASSYSFAGDGYTF. The CDR3 DNA is TGTGCCAGCAGTTACTCCTTTGCAGGGGATGGCTACACCTTC. V usage is TRBV6-5 and J usage is TRBJ1-2, with a possible D match to TRBD1 (6 bases). Germline V gene data show CDR1 as MNHEY and CDR2 as SVGAGI. The CDR3 runs to 14 residues. V lost 0 bases to trimming and J lost 6 bases, with 11 bases between them.

This clonotype was picked up many times. One end of the junction does not line up with germline, which may come from a read error. V usage is TRBV3-1 and J usage is TRBJ2-7; tentative D call: TRBD2 (7 bases). CDR3 length: 12 residues. Germline CDR1 LGHDT, CDR2 YNNKEL (reference sequence). CDR3 nucleotides: TGTGCCAGCAGCCAACGGGGAGGGGGTCAGGACTTC. It codes for CASSQRGGGQDF.

The chain uses TRBV28 and TRBJ1-1; TRBD1 is a possible D gene (5 bases). Per the germline V gene, CDR1 is MDHEN and CDR2 is SYDVKM. V shed 6 bases and J shed 2 bases, with 10 bases lying between them. The CDR3 contains 13 residues. Here the CDR3 DNA reads TGTGCCAGCAGGGCGGGGGGAAACACTGAAGCTTTCTTT. As protein: CASRAGGNTEAFF. The full variable domain, in which reference TRBV28 and TRBJ1-1 provide the parts outside the CDR3, is DVKVTQSSRYLVKRTGEKVFLECVQDMDHENMFWYRQDPGLGLRLIYFSYDVKMKEKGDIPEGYSVSREKKERFSLILESASTNQTSMYLCASRAGGNTEAFFGQGTRLTVV.

This clonotype was counted at least ten times. The chain links TRBV2 to TRBJ2-1; D unresolved. The CDR3 has 17 amino acids. Germline V lookup: CDR1 SNHLY, CDR2 FYNNEI. Trimming pared 7 bases from V and 3 bases from J, leaving 22 bases between. The CDR3 nucleotides read TGTGCCAGCACCGAAGAGGCTCCTCTGGCTCTCTACAATGAGCAGTTCTTC. Its translation is CASTEEAPLALYNEQFF.

This clonotype was seen repeatedly, ten times or more. DNA for the CDR3: TGCGCCAGCAGCAGTGGACTAGCGGCTACCTACAATGAGCAGTTCTTC. Its protein is CASSSGLAATYNEQFF. The chain links TRBV5-1 to TRBJ2-1; 10 bases align to TRBD2. Germline-derived CDR1 and CDR2 are SGHRS and YFSETQ. This CDR3 is 16 amino acids long. The trim removed 4 bases at V and 2 bases at J, leaving 6 bases unmatched.

The chain links TRBV12-3 or TRBV12-4 to TRBJ2-1; D could derive from TRBD1 or TRBD2 (6 bases each). V dropped 2 bases and J dropped 8 bases, with 10 bases sitting between them. The CDR3 is 13 amino acids. The chain's CDR3 is CASSLLRGDEQFF. CDR3 nucleotide sequence: TGTGCCAGCAGTTTATTGAGGGGGGATGAGCAGTTCTTC.

Written as DNA, the CDR3 is TGTGCCAGCAGCCTCCCTCCTAACCGGACGCGAAGCTCCTACAATGAGCAGTTCTTC. It translates to CASSLPPNRTRSSYNEQFF. This chain uses TRBV21-1 with TRBJ2-1; the table assigns TRBD2, which was not confirmed against the DNA. TRBV21-1 is a pseudogene segment. This CDR3 comprises 19 residues.